Listed below are T cell receptor beta chains from one sample, sequenced in a study of cytomegalovirus exposure and HLA in healthy donors. Only in-frame clones appear in the TCRdb table, and some are missing; sequencing was by immunoSEQ multiplex PCR. The data hold more than 130,000 clones, with 80% observed a single time. The sample consisted of PBMCs. The receptors were sampled from a male donor in good health and CMV-seronegative. Both conserved end residues are part of each CDR3. The order of the fields is V gene, D gene, J gene, clone size, CDR3 protein, CDR3 DNA. A D gene is named only where the DNA matches it firmly. Some rows have no size entry. The others give once, few or many, or a class for an expanded clone.

>TRBV11-2|TRBD1|TRBJ1-3|few
CASSAGQGGNTIYF
TGTGCCAGCAGCGCGGGACAGGGAGGAAACACCATATATTTT
>TRBV20-1|-|TRBJ1-1|-
CSAGDTEAFF
TGCAGTGCGGGAGACACTGAAGCTTTCTTT
>TRBV7-9|TRBD1|TRBJ1-1|-
CASSSGTAYEAFF
TGTGCCAGCAGCTCCGGGACAGCTTATGAAGCTTTCTTT
>TRBV5-1|-|TRBJ2-7|-
CASSFPGTLYEQYF
TGCGCCAGCAGCTTCCCCGGGACTCTCTACGAGCAGTACTTC
>TRBV5-5|-|TRBJ1-1|-
CASWGGRENTEAFF
TGTGCCAGCTGGGGGGGCAGGGAGAACACTGAAGCTTTCTTT
>TRBV6-5|-|TRBJ2-1|-
CASSPPPGYNEQFF
TGTGCCAGCAGTCCGCCCCCCGGCTACAATGAGCAGTTCTTC
>TRBV6-5|TRBD2|TRBJ2-3|-
CASSPSGGGGDTQYF
TGTGCCAGCAGTCCTTCGGGGGGGGGAGGAGATACGCAGTATTTT
>TRBV10-3|-|TRBJ1-4|-
CAIGETTLGEKLFF
TGTGCCATCGGAGAGACGACGCTTGGTGAAAAACTGTTTTTT
>TRBV30|TRBD1|TRBJ1-2|-
CASSQGGGYTF
TGTGCTTCATCACAGGGGGGAGGCTACACCTTC
>TRBV4-2|-|TRBJ1-1|-
CASSQETKRNLNTEAFF
TGTGCCAGCAGCCAAGAAACCAAGAGGAATTTGAACACTGAAGCTTTCTTT
>TRBV11-2|-|TRBJ2-1|-
CASSRLGFYNEQFF
TGTGCCAGCAGCCGTCTCGGTTTCTACAATGAGCAGTTCTTC
>TRBV19|-|TRBJ1-2|-
CASVQGNYGYTF
TGTGCCAGTGTTCAGGGCAACTATGGCTACACCTTC
>TRBV6-4|TRBD1|TRBJ1-2|-
CASMGTGGYGYTF
TGTGCCAGCATGGGGACAGGGGGCTATGGCTACACCTTC
>TRBV2|-|TRBJ2-7|-
CASSGGLSSYEQYF
TGTGCCAGCAGTGGCGGTCTCAGCTCCTACGAGCAGTACTTC
>TRBV27|-|TRBJ2-1|-
CASRPGWNEQFF
TGTGCCAGCAGACCAGGGTGGAATGAGCAGTTCTTC
>TRBV5-1|-|TRBJ2-2|-
CASSLGGATGELFF
TGCGCCAGCAGCCTAGGGGGGGCCACCGGGGAGCTGTTTTTT
>TRBV4-2|TRBD2|TRBJ2-5|-
CASSQVPGGYQETQYF
TGTGCCAGCAGCCAAGTCCCGGGGGGGTACCAAGAGACCCAGTACTTC
>TRBV10-3|TRBD1|TRBJ2-1|-
CAIRKGQGAPDEQFF
TGTGCCATCAGGAAGGGACAGGGGGCGCCTGATGAGCAGTTCTTC
>TRBV6-5|TRBD1|TRBJ1-4|-
CASSYSSGTGLEKLFF
TGTGCCAGCAGTTACTCTAGCGGGACAGGGTTGGAAAAACTGTTTTTT
>TRBV5-1|TRBD1|TRBJ2-5|-
CASRSGTGGAGTQYF
TGCGCCAGCAGATCCGGGACAGGGGGCGCGGGGACCCAGTACTTC
>TRBV4-3|TRBD1|TRBJ2-2|-
CASSTIQGPYGGELFF
TGCGCCAGCAGCACCATACAGGGGCCTTACGGCGGGGAGCTGTTTTTT
>TRBV10-1|-|TRBJ1-2|-
CASSESDSYGYTF
TGCGCCAGCAGTGAGTCGGACTCCTATGGCTACACCTTC
>TRBV6-6|-|TRBJ1-2|-
CATKNTFGGNYGYTF
TGTGCCACCAAAAATACATTCGGGGGAAACTATGGCTACACCTTC
>TRBV29-1|-|TRBJ1-1|-
CSGRTQGNTEAFF
TGCAGCGGCCGGACACAAGGGAACACTGAAGCTTTCTTT
>TRBV11-2|-|TRBJ1-1|-
CASRLVRGSVTEAFF
TGTGCCAGCAGGCTGGTCAGGGGATCCGTCACTGAAGCTTTCTTT
>TRBV5-1|-|TRBJ1-1|-
CASSPTPGTEAFF
TGCGCCAGCAGCCCTACCCCAGGTACTGAAGCTTTCTTT
>TRBV7-3|TRBD1|TRBJ2-1|-
CASSFSTGGDPYNEQFF
TGTGCCAGCAGCTTTTCGACAGGGGGGGATCCCTACAATGAGCAGTTCTTC
>TRBV9|TRBD2|TRBJ2-7|-
CASSVELAGGPYEQYF
TGTGCCAGCAGCGTAGAGCTAGCGGGGGGCCCCTACGAGCAGTACTTC
>TRBV2|-|TRBJ1-1|-
CASSRPVDTLNTEAFF
TGTGCCAGCAGTCGGCCTGTGGACACTCTGAACACTGAAGCTTTCTTT